This TCR beta chain was recorded in a study of cytomegalovirus exposure and HLA in healthy donors. This PCR relied on a set of 60 Vbeta primers and 13 Jbeta primers. This table comes from immunoSEQ multiplex PCR, and its TCRdb copy is limited to in-frame clones, with some not included. The sample consists of fewer than 150,000 clones, roughly 80% of them appearing once. The sample comprised PBMCs. This TCR came from a man aged 35-49 years in good health and CMV-seropositive.

As DNA, the CDR3 is TGTGCCAGTAGTATATGGGGGGGGGTCGCAACTAATGAAAAACTGTTTTTT. This codes for CASSIWGGVATNEKLFF. The genes are TRBV19 and TRBJ1-4; possible D gene TRBD1, 5 bases. Trimming took 2 bases from V and 0 from J, leaving 13 bases between them. This CDR3 contains 17 residues. From germline, CDR1 is LNHDA and CDR2 SQIVND (reference sequence). The full variable domain, rest sourced from reference TRBV19 and TRBJ1-4, is DGGITQSPKYLFRKEGQNVTLSCEQNLNHDAMYWYRQDPGQGLRLIYYSQIVNDFQKGDIAEGYSVSREKKESFPLTVTSAQKNPTAFYLCASSIWGGVATNEKLFFGSGTQLSVL.